Listed here are 21 T cell receptor beta chains from one sample, sequenced in a study of radiation and T cells in renal cell carcinoma. Time point here: blood 4 weeks post-SBRT, at nephrectomy. Specified treatment: 15 Gy SBRT to primary tumor, nephrectomy 4 weeks later. The data were produced by immunoSEQ multiplex PCR, yet TCRdb's version contains in-frame clones alone and is incomplete. The table includes about 78,000 clones, nearly 90% detected once. Sequenced here: blood, sampled from a patient whose treatment included radiotherapy and nephrectomy. All receptors derive from a woman in her seventies with renal cell carcinoma.

The chain employs TRBV9 and TRBJ1-1; 10 bases are shared with TRBD1. V was pared by 3 bases and J by 7 bases, with 9 bases of the junction left unmatched. Germline V gene sequence: CDR1 SGDLS, CDR2 YYNGEE. The CDR3 contains 15 residues. The CDR3 coding sequence is TGTGCCAGCAGCGCCCAGACGACAGGGGGCGTTGAAGCTTTCTTT. Residues: CASSAQTTGGVEAFF.

The chain joins TRBV19 to TRBJ1-5; 7 bases match TRBD1. V trimming: 6 bases; J trimming: 0 bases; junction bases outside the gene matches: 2. CDR1 is LNHDA, CDR2 SQIVND, per germline (reference sequence). There are 14 residues in the CDR3. The CDR3 reads CASRRDSSNQPQHF. The CDR3 region has the DNA TGTGCCAGTAGAAGGGACAGTAGCAATCAGCCCCAGCATTTT.

The chain links TRBV9 to TRBJ2-1; 8 nucleotides line up with TRBD2. The ends lost 3 bases at V and 7 bases at J; junction bases unmatched: 9. Germline loops: CDR1 SGDLS, CDR2 YYNGEE. The CDR3 extends over 15 amino acids. CDR3 in DNA: TGTGCCAGCAGCGCCAGCCTCATAGCGGGAAATGAGCAGTTCTTC. This sequence encodes CASSASLIAGNEQFF.

The chain employs TRBV6-1 and TRBJ1-5; no clear D. This CDR3 spans 14 amino acids. Germline values: CDR1 MNHNS, CDR2 SASEGT. Between the trimmed V and J ends, which lost 6 bases and 1 base, there was a span of 10 bases. The CDR3 coding sequence is TGTGCCAGCAGGCAAGCTAGCAGCAATCAGCCCCAGCATTTT. It yields the protein CASRQASSNQPQHF.

The V and J genes are TRBV28 and TRBJ2-2, with 9 bases lining up with TRBD1. J gave up 4 bases and V 0 bases, and 3 bases lay outside the gene matches. CDR1 MDHEN and CDR2 SYDVKM come from the germline V gene. The CDR3 length is 16 residues. CDR3 in amino acids: CASSLWGQGGTGELFF. The DNA for the CDR3 is TGTGCCAGCAGTTTATGGGGACAGGGCGGCACCGGGGAGCTGTTTTTT.

This clone has more than one count but fewer than ten. The rearrangement joins TRBV6-5 to TRBJ1-1; D is undetermined. Germline assignment: CDR1 MNHEY and CDR2 SVGAGI. This CDR3 is 13 amino acids long. The germline V and J ends were trimmed by 2 bases and 1 base, with 5 bases remaining between them. For the CDR3, the DNA is TGTGCCAGCAGTTACCAGACGAACACTGAAGCTTTCTTT. Residues: CASSYQTNTEAFF.

The chain combines TRBV5-6 with TRBJ1-2, with D uncertain. The CDR3 consists of 17 residues. Germline V gene sequence: CDR1 SGHDT, CDR2 YYEEEE. The germline V and J ends were trimmed by 0 bases and 0 bases, with 15 bases remaining between them. The CDR3 coding sequence is TGTGCCAGCAGCTTGGTTTTTCCGGGCCCTGCTAACTATGGCTACACCTTC. This gives the protein CASSLVFPGPANYGYTF.

V is TRBV2 and J is TRBJ1-2; unclear D gene. Trimming removed 5 bases from V and 8 bases from J, with 15 bases in between. The germline V gene encodes CDR1 SNHLY and CDR2 FYNNEI. The CDR3 runs 13 residues. Here the CDR3 reads CASSNREIWGYTF. In nucleotides, the CDR3 is TGTGCCAGCAGTAATAGGGAGATTTGGGGCTACACCTTC.

This sequence joins TRBV6-5 and TRBJ2-1, with TRBD2 identical over 12 bases. V dropped 0 bases and J dropped 15; count of bases not matched to a gene: 6. CDR3 length equals 14 residues. Germline lookup yields CDR1 MNHEY and CDR2 SVGAGI. In DNA, the CDR3 is TGTGCCAGCAGTTACTCAACTAGCGGGGGGCCCGGGTTCTTC. Protein: CASSYSTSGGPGFF.

This chain uses TRBV9 with TRBJ1-2; D call uncertain. The CDR3 has 16 residues. From germline, CDR1 is SGDLS and CDR2 YYNGEE. V gave up 2 bases and J gave up 2 bases, with 16 bases separating them. In DNA, the CDR3 is TGTGCCAGCAGCGTTTCGCCGGGAGGGTCGAACTATGGCTACACCTTC. Its protein is CASSVSPGGSNYGYTF.

The chain recombines TRBV5-4 with TRBJ2-5; TRBD2 agrees at 8 bases. Germline-derived CDR1 and CDR2 are SGHNT and YYREEE (reference sequence). Trimming at V came to 1 base and at J to 3 bases, leaving 5 bases not matched to a gene. The CDR3 spans 15 residues. The CDR3 spells CASSLWRGAEETQYF. Written as DNA, the CDR3 is TGTGCCAGCAGCTTGTGGCGGGGGGCGGAAGAGACCCAGTACTTC.

To note about this clone: An end of the junction differs from the germline gene, which may be a read error. The chain links TRBV7-7 to TRBJ2-7; D may be TRBD1 or TRBD2 (5 bases each). Germline V gene data show CDR1 as SSHAT and CDR2 as FNYEAQ (reference sequence). The CDR3 totals 15 residues. As DNA, the CDR3 is TGTGCTAGCAGTCCTGCCGGGACCCCGACCTACGAGCAGTACTTC. Translating it yields CASSPAGTPTYEQYF.

The chain has TRBV15 and TRBJ1-4; no definite D call. Trimming removed 0 bases from V and 4 bases from J, with 15 bases in between. Germline loops: CDR1 LNHNV, CDR2 YYDKDF (reference sequence). There are 17 residues in the CDR3. The CDR3: CATSRDPRQRVNEKLFF. In nucleotides, the CDR3 is TGTGCCACCAGCAGAGACCCGCGGCAAAGGGTTAATGAAAAACTGTTTTTT.

The rearrangement links TRBV28 to TRBJ1-3, with a weak D call TRBD1 (5 bases). Trimming took 4 bases from V and 0 from J, leaving 13 bases between them. Germline assignment: CDR1 MDHEN and CDR2 SYDVKM. The CDR3 loop spans 16 amino acids. CDR3 DNA: TGTGCCAGCAGTTCTTCCGGGACCGGCTCTGGAAACACCATATATTTT. This gives the protein CASSSSGTGSGNTIYF.

The chain joins TRBV4-2 to TRBJ2-3; 9 bases agree with TRBD1. Per germline, CDR1 LGHNA and CDR2 YNFKEQ. The length of the CDR3 is 15 residues. V dropped 1 base and J dropped 4; count of bases not matched to a gene: 3. The CDR3 DNA reads TGTGCCAGCAGCCAAGGGGGACAGGGCTCAGATACGCAGTATTTT. The encoded protein is CASSQGGQGSDTQYF.

This chain joins TRBV5-4 and TRBJ2-5; D remains ambiguous. The assigned J gene may be wrong: the sequence end matches TRBJ2-7 better. This CDR3 spans 13 amino acids. The germline V gene encodes CDR1 SGHNT and CDR2 YYREEE (reference sequence). The CDR3 DNA reads TGTGCCAGCAGCTTGTCAGGCACCTACGAGCAGTACTTC. It specifies CASSLSGTYEQYF.

The chain recombines TRBV2 with TRBJ1-2; perhaps TRBD1 as D (5 bases). Trimming removed 8 bases at V and 2 bases at J, with 12 bases between. Germline V gives CDR1 SNHLY, CDR2 FYNNEI. The CDR3 length is 13 residues. The DNA of the CDR3 is TGTGCCAGCGACAGACAGAAAAACTATGGCTACACCTTC. This sequence encodes CASDRQKNYGYTF.

This chain joins TRBV4-3 and TRBJ2-1; 8 nucleotides match TRBD2. Per the germline V gene, CDR1 is LGHNA and CDR2 is YSLEER. This CDR3 has 15 amino acids. Trimming cost V 3 bases and J 1 base; bases outside gene matches: 2. The CDR3 nucleotides are TGCGCCAGCAGCCAGACTAGCGCTTCCTACAATGAGCAGTTCTTC. This encodes CASSQTSASYNEQFF.

CDR3 region: CATATATDEQYF. In nucleotides, the CDR3 is TGTGCCACCGCGACAGCGACCGACGAGCAGTACTTC. This chain joins TRBV19 and TRBJ2-7, with D possibly TRBD1 on 5 matching bases. V gave up 10 bases and J gave up 5 bases, with 15 bases separating them. CDR3 length: 12 residues. Germline CDR1 reads LNHDA; CDR2 reads SQIVND (reference sequence).

This clone was seen only once. The CDR3 DNA follows: TGTGCCAGCAGCGTAGATAGGGGAGGCTATGGCTACACCTTC. Protein sequence: CASSVDRGGYGYTF. The chain joins TRBV9 to TRBJ1-2; D is perhaps TRBD1 (5 bases). The CDR3 is 14 residues long. The V end was cut by 0 bases, the J end by 4 bases, with 10 bases between. Germline CDR1 SGDLS, CDR2 YYNGEE.

The rearrangement joins TRBV7-8 to TRBJ2-3; D not certain. The CDR3 is 15 amino acids. The germline V gene encodes CDR1 SGHVS and CDR2 FQNEAQ. The V and J ends lost 3 bases and 2 bases respectively, with 12 bases between them. The CDR3 DNA sequence: TGTGCCAGCAGCTTGGACGGGCTGCACACAGATACGCAGTATTTT. Its protein is CASSLDGLHTDTQYF.